Below are 4 T cell receptor beta chains sequenced from a single sample in a study of low-dose radiotherapy and immunotherapy resistance in tumors. TRAV- and TRBV-specific primers were used for first-strand cDNA, which covered alpha and beta chains. Over approximately 19 PCR cycles, TCRs were amplified from a constant-region primer and V-primer adapter. From the reads, TCRdb called clonotypes with MiXCR, one entry per CDR3 protein. This repertoire shows about 12,000 distinct CDR3 sequences, roughly 80% found once; its top ten account for roughly 3.2%. Receptors originate from a human donor with advanced metastatic prostate, ovarian, gallbladder or colorectal cancer (not recorded which). This table probably holds off-target reads from a library built for another chain.

This chain links TRBV2 with TRBJ1-6, with D perhaps TRBD1 (5 bases). V was pared by 1 base and J by 10 bases, with 8 bases between. Germline V lookup: CDR1 SNHLY, CDR2 FYNNEI. CDR3 length equals 13 residues. For the CDR3, the DNA is TGTGCCAGCAGTGAAGGGGGCAGATCACCCCTCCACTTT. Translation: CASSEGGRSPLHF.

In nucleotides, the CDR3 is TGTGCCAGCGGACTCCGGGACTACATCCAAGAGACCCAGTACTTC. It specifies CASGLRDYIQETQYF. The V gene is TRBV6-1, the J gene TRBJ2-5; 7 bases agree with TRBD2. Trimming removed 8 bases from V and 1 base from J; junction bases left unmatched: 10. This CDR3 region has 15 residues. Germline V CDR1 and CDR2: MNHNS, SASEGT.

The rearrangement links TRBV28 to TRBJ2-2; 8 bases match TRBD1. The CDR3 spans 15 residues. Germline loops: CDR1 MDHEN, CDR2 SYDVKM. The junction had 2 bases not matched to a gene; V was cut back by 4 bases and J by 1 base. The chain's CDR3 is CASSSGQGNTGELFF. DNA of the CDR3: TGTGCCAGCAGTTCAGGACAGGGGAACACCGGGGAGCTGTTTTTT.

The J gene is TRBJ1-3, the V gene TRBV5-4; TRBD1 matches 8 bases. V gave up 2 bases and J gave up 0 bases; unmatched junction bases: 4. CDR1 is SGHNT and CDR2 is YYREEE in the germline V gene (reference sequence). This CDR3 comprises 16 residues. In nucleotides, the CDR3 is TGTGCCAGCAGCTTTGACAGGGGCCGCTCTGGAAACACCATATATTTT. It specifies CASSFDRGRSGNTIYF.